Following are 15 T cell receptor beta chains from one sample sequenced in a study of T cell responses to AZD1222 COVID-19 vaccine. Produced via immunoSEQ multiplex PCR; TCRdb's table is partial and in-frame only. The sample lists under 35,000 clones; roughly 90% were seen once. Sample: peripheral blood, taken on day 0 of AZD1222 vaccination. Every receptor here comes from an adult in good health.

The rearrangement uses TRBV6-1 and TRBJ2-3; 9 nucleotides match TRBD2. The CDR3 is 15 residues long. Germline V gene data show CDR1 as MNHNS and CDR2 as SASEGT. V lost 11 bases and J lost 0; bases outside the gene matches: 9. DNA of the CDR3: TGTGCCGGCCGATCTAGCGGGGCGAGCACAGATACGCAGTATTTT. This translates into CAGRSSGASTDTQYF.

The chain joins TRBV5-4 to TRBJ1-1, with D uncertain. Trimming took off 1 base at V and 1 base at J, with 11 bases between the two ends. This CDR3 region has 15 residues. Germline CDR1 and CDR2: SGHNT and YYREEE (reference sequence). The CDR3: CASSLSLVTNTEAFF. As DNA, the CDR3 is TGTGCCAGCAGCTTGTCCCTTGTAACGAACACTGAAGCTTTCTTT. Drawing the rest from reference TRBV5-4 and TRBJ1-1, the complete variable domain is ETGVTQSPTHLIKTRGQQVTLRCSSQSGHNTVSWYQQALGQGPQFIFQYYREEENGRGNFPPRFSGLQFPNYSSELNVNALELDDSALYLCASSLSLVTNTEAFFGQGTRLTVV.

J is TRBJ2-7 and V is TRBV9; D ambiguous. Between the trimmed V and J ends, which lost 0 bases and 5 bases, there was a span of 9 bases. This CDR3 is 13 amino acids long. The germline CDR1 and CDR2 sequences are SGDLS and YYNGEE. CDR3 region: CASSVAGGHEQYF. CDR3 in DNA: TGTGCCAGCAGCGTAGCCGGTGGCCACGAGCAGTACTTC.

The CDR3 bases are TGTGCCAGCAGGGACGGGGGGAACACCGGGGAGCTGTTTTTT. Amino acids: CASRDGGNTGELFF. The rearrangement joins TRBV2 to TRBJ2-2, with a possible D match to TRBD2 (6 bases). The germline V gene has CDR1 SNHLY and CDR2 FYNNEI. The length of the CDR3 is 14 residues. Trimming removed 6 bases at V and 1 base at J, with 9 bases between.

V and J are TRBV27 and TRBJ2-3; D ambiguous. V lost 6 bases and J 1 base, leaving 5 bases between the germline ends. Per the germline V gene, CDR1 is MNHEY and CDR2 is SMNVEV (reference sequence). This CDR3 has 12 amino acids. The chain's CDR3 is CASSWGTDTQYF. The CDR3 DNA sequence: TGTGCCAGCAGCTGGGGCACAGATACGCAGTATTTT.

The chain carries TRBV15 and TRBJ1-6; unclear D gene. This CDR3 is built from 15 residues. V was pared by 0 bases and J by 0 bases, with 3 bases between. Germline V gives CDR1 LNHNV, CDR2 YYDKDF (reference sequence). The CDR3 DNA reads TGTGCCACCAGCAGAGACGGCTCCTATAATTCACCCCTCCACTTT. Amino acid sequence: CATSRDGSYNSPLHF.

This chain connects TRBV3-1 (or the pseudogene TRBV3-2) to TRBJ2-3; TRBD2 matches at 14 bases. The CDR3 covers 15 residues. Germline assignment: CDR1 LGHDT and CDR2 YNNKEL (reference sequence). The V and J ends lost 6 bases and 6 bases, in that order; junction bases with no gene match: 5. DNA for the CDR3: TGTGCCAGCAGGACTAGCGGGGGGGTCTCGGATACGCAGTATTTT. Encoded protein: CASRTSGGVSDTQYF.

This chain joins TRBV19 and TRBJ1-5; D ambiguous. The germline gives CDR1 LNHDA, CDR2 SQIVND (reference sequence). CDR3 size: 14 residues. V shed 7 bases and J shed 3 bases, with 13 bases lying between them. The CDR3 DNA is TGTGCCAGTACCTTACGGGCAGCCAATCAGCCCCAGCATTTT. Amino acid sequence: CASTLRAANQPQHF.

The gene calls are TRBV5-6 and TRBJ1-6; D possibly corresponds to TRBD1 (6 bases). The CDR3 contains 16 residues. The germline V gene encodes CDR1 SGHDT and CDR2 YYEEEE. Trimming pared 4 bases from V and 14 bases from J, leaving 25 bases between. The CDR3 DNA reads as TGTGCCAGCAGCCCCGATGGGGGCGGAGGTATCAAAGCCCTCCACTTT. It translates to CASSPDGGGGIKALHF.

This chain uses TRBV18 with TRBJ1-2; D remains unclear. The CDR3 runs to 14 residues. Trimming took 2 bases from V and 0 from J, leaving 7 bases between them. Per the germline V gene, CDR1 is KGHSH and CDR2 is LQKENI. CDR3 sequence: CASSPRPTNYGYTF. CDR3 DNA: TGTGCCAGCTCACCAAGACCGACTAACTATGGCTACACCTTC.

The J gene is TRBJ1-1, the V gene TRBV9; the D gene is possibly TRBD1 (6 bases). This CDR3 is 13 amino acids long. Trimming took 0 bases from V and 4 from J, leaving 7 bases between them. Germline CDR1 SGDLS, CDR2 YYNGEE. CDR3 DNA sequence: TGTGCCAGCAGCGTAGAACAGGGCACTGAAGCTTTCTTT. It codes for CASSVEQGTEAFF.

The chain employs TRBV28 and TRBJ1-2, with D perhaps TRBD1 (5 bases). Trimming stripped 3 bases from V and 8 bases from J, with 13 bases between. From germline, CDR1 is MDHEN and CDR2 SYDVKM. The CDR3 loop spans 13 amino acids. CDR3 sequence (DNA): TGTGCCAGCAGTTTTTCTCGGGGCGTCGGCTACACCTTC. Amino acids: CASSFSRGVGYTF.

This clone has a single count. V and J are TRBV3-1 (or the pseudogene TRBV3-2) and TRBJ1-4; 7 nucleotides line up with TRBD1. The germline V gene has CDR1 LGHDT and CDR2 YNNKEL (reference sequence). The junction had 7 bases not matched to a gene; V was cut back by 4 bases and J by 5 bases. The CDR3 runs 15 residues. As DNA, the CDR3 is TGTGCCAGCAGCCTTGGGACAGTCTTCAATGAAAAACTGTTTTTT. It translates to CASSLGTVFNEKLFF.

This clone was seen more than once but under ten times. For the CDR3, the DNA is TGTGCCAGTAGTACCCTTGGCGGAGACTATGGCTACACCTTC. Translated, it gives CASSTLGGDYGYTF. This chain links TRBV19 with TRBJ1-2, with D hard to call. Germline V gene lookup returns CDR1 LNHDA and CDR2 SQIVND (reference sequence). The CDR3 spans 14 residues. V lost 4 bases and J lost 3, with 12 bases in between.

The rearrangement links TRBV2 to TRBJ2-1, with D perhaps matching TRBD1 (5 bases). Germline values: CDR1 SNHLY, CDR2 FYNNEI. Deletions cut 11 bases from V and 5 bases from J, with 16 bases between. CDR3 size: 13 residues. CDR3 residues: CAGNRPSDNEQFF. In DNA, the CDR3 is TGTGCCGGGAACAGGCCCTCGGACAATGAGCAGTTCTTC.